Following are 25 T cell receptor beta chains from one sample sequenced in a study of shared clonotypes between healthy human individuals (TCRdb year 2020). The receptor library was made with the immunoSEQ multiplex PCR assay. TCRdb mirrors the immuneACCESS table, restricted to in-frame sequences. Some clones are absent from its copies; in checked studies, under half trace to an unresolved V gene, and the reason for the others is unknown. The sample data list about 1.5 million clones, and roughly 95% of these were observed just once. Roughly 1.2% of the sample belongs to the ten largest clones. The source material was naive CD4+ T cells sorted from blood. What the cell subset or site label conveys for this sample: CD45RA+ positively selected. Receptors originate from a man in his thirties or forties in good health.

The chain combines TRBV19 with TRBJ2-7; no clear D. The length of the CDR3 is 15 residues. From germline, CDR1 is LNHDA and CDR2 SQIVND (reference sequence). V was cut by 8 bases and J by 0 bases, with 17 bases left in between. CDR3 nucleotides: TGTGCCAGTTCAATGGACGGTGTGAGCTCCTACGAGCAGTACTTC. Its protein is CASSMDGVSSYEQYF.

The chain employs TRBV30 and TRBJ1-1; D not certain. V gave up 1 base and J gave up 8 bases, with 11 bases separating them. CDR1 is GTSNPN, CDR2 SVGIG, per germline (reference sequence). CDR3 size: 12 residues. CDR3 sequence (DNA): TGTGCCTGGAGTGACGGCCAACCCGAAGCTTTCTTT. Protein product: CAWSDGQPEAFF.

On this clone: Other DNA sequences of this sample code for an identical CDR3. V usage is TRBV18 and J usage is TRBJ2-5, with D unclear. V lost 1 base and J 5 bases, leaving 5 bases between the germline ends. This CDR3 comprises 12 residues. CDR1 and CDR2 from the germline V gene are KGHSH and LQKENI. The CDR3 DNA sequence: TGTGCCAGCTCACCACAGGAGGAGACCCAGTACTTC. Translation gives CASSPQEETQYF.

The genes are TRBV15 and TRBJ2-2, with 9 bases that match TRBD1. Per the germline V gene, CDR1 is LNHNV and CDR2 is YYDKDF (reference sequence). V shed 1 base, J shed 5 bases, and the junction held 5 bases outside the gene matches. The CDR3 has 16 residues. The CDR3 DNA reads TGTGCCACCAGCAGAGCAGTCGGGACAGGGACCGGGGAGCTGTTTTTT. Protein sequence: CATSRAVGTGTGELFF.

The rearrangement uses TRBV19 and TRBJ2-7; no clear D gene. Trimming took off 1 base at V and 7 bases at J, with 8 bases between the two ends. The CDR3 spans 12 residues. CDR1 and CDR2 (germline): LNHDA, SQIVND (reference sequence). The CDR3 DNA follows: TGTGCCAGTAGTATAGGCCAGCAAGAGCAGTACTTC. It yields the protein CASSIGQQEQYF.

J is TRBJ2-3 and V is TRBV11-2; 9 bases match TRBD2. This CDR3 spans 14 amino acids. CDR1 is SGHAT, CDR2 FQNNGV, per germline. V dropped 3 bases and J dropped 5; count of bases not matched to a gene: 3. CDR3 residues: CASSFLAGQDTQYF. In DNA, the CDR3 is TGTGCCAGCAGCTTCCTAGCGGGACAAGATACGCAGTATTTT.

The count of this clone is one. This chain connects TRBV30 to TRBJ1-2; D unresolved. V was clipped by 1 base and J by 0 bases, with 12 bases between them. Germline CDR1 reads GTSNPN; CDR2 reads SVGIG (reference sequence). This CDR3 comprises 15 residues. CDR3 nucleotide sequence: TGTGCCTGGAGTGAAGCCGACCAACCTAACTATGGCTACACCTTC. Translation gives CAWSEADQPNYGYTF.

In regard to this clone: Other DNA sequences in this specimen translate into the identical CDR3. V usage is TRBV28 and J usage is TRBJ2-3, with 10 bases that match TRBD1. The CDR3 sequence is 13 residues long. Trimming removed 6 bases from V and 6 bases from J; junction bases left unmatched: 3. The germline V gene has CDR1 MDHEN and CDR2 SYDVKM. The CDR3 region is CASRRQGADTQYF. Written as DNA, the CDR3 is TGTGCCAGCAGAAGACAGGGGGCGGATACGCAGTATTTT. Using reference TRBV28 and TRBJ2-3 for the parts outside the CDR3, the full variable domain is DVKVTQSSRYLVKRTGEKVFLECVQDMDHENMFWYRQDPGLGLRLIYFSYDVKMKEKGDIPEGYSVSREKKERFSLILESASTNQTSMYLCASRRQGADTQYFGPGTRLTVL.

The chain carries TRBV29-1 and TRBJ2-3; 7 bases match TRBD2. Germline lookup yields CDR1 SQVTM and CDR2 ANQGSEA. This CDR3 comprises 14 residues. V lost 1 base to trimming and J lost 1 base; unmatched junction nucleotides: 2. The CDR3 spells CSVEGGLGTDTQYF. Written as DNA, the CDR3 is TGCAGCGTTGAAGGAGGACTAGGCACAGATACGCAGTATTTT.

On this clone: The sample contains more than one DNA sequence encoding this CDR3. The chain carries TRBV19 and TRBJ2-2; a possible D gene is TRBD2 (6 bases). V shed 3 bases and J shed 2 bases, with 10 bases lying between them. The CDR3 is made up of 15 amino acids. Germline V CDR1 and CDR2: LNHDA, SQIVND (reference sequence). The DNA for the CDR3 is TGTGCCAGTAGTATTCCGCGGGGCAACACCGGGGAGCTGTTTTTT. This codes for CASSIPRGNTGELFF.

The chain employs TRBV5-1 and TRBJ2-1; the match to TRBD2 covers 9 bases. CDR1 SGHRS and CDR2 YFSETQ come from the germline V gene. This CDR3 contains 16 residues. V was pared by 7 bases and J by 7 bases, with 15 bases of the junction left unmatched. The CDR3 sequence: CASGPSLAGANNEQFF. The CDR3 nucleotides are TGCGCCAGCGGGCCCAGCTTAGCGGGAGCTAATAATGAGCAGTTCTTC.

The chain combines TRBV5-6 with TRBJ2-7; TRBD2 aligns across 8 bases. The germline V gene encodes CDR1 SGHDT and CDR2 YYEEEE. Unmatched junction bases numbered 14, after V lost 3 bases and J lost 6 bases. CDR3 length equals 16 residues. The CDR3 DNA follows: TGTGCCAGCAGCTCGCTGTCACTACGACGGGGGGGCGAGCAGTACTTC. Protein: CASSSLSLRRGGEQYF.

CDR3 DNA: TGTGCCAGTAAGACTAGCGGGGCGCCCACAGATACGCAGTATTTT. This sequence encodes CASKTSGAPTDTQYF. This sequence joins TRBV19 and TRBJ2-3; 11 positions agree with TRBD2. The germline V gene encodes CDR1 LNHDA and CDR2 SQIVND (reference sequence). The CDR3 extends over 15 amino acids. V lost 7 bases and J lost 2; bases outside the gene matches: 5.

V gene TRBV5-8 combines with J gene TRBJ1-3, with D tentatively TRBD1 (6 bases). Germline V gives CDR1 SGHTS, CDR2 YDEGEE. There are 14 residues in the CDR3. V was cut by 4 bases and J by 4 bases, with 12 bases left in between. Here the CDR3 DNA reads TGTGCCAGCAGCCCACAGGGATCAGGAAACACCATATATTTT. It encodes CASSPQGSGNTIYF.

V usage is TRBV5-1 and J usage is TRBJ2-7; tentative D call: TRBD2 (5 bases). V dropped 0 bases and J dropped 7 bases, with 14 bases sitting between them. The CDR3 loop spans 14 amino acids. From germline, CDR1 is SGHRS and CDR2 YFSETQ. CDR3 loop: CASSLGDRTGEQYF. The DNA for the CDR3 is TGCGCCAGCAGCTTGGGTGATAGAACGGGGGAGCAGTACTTC.

This rearrangement joins TRBV28 to TRBJ1-2; D remains unclear. The CDR3 has 18 residues. CDR1 is MDHEN and CDR2 is SYDVKM in the germline V gene. V lost 5 bases and J lost 0, with 22 bases in between. CDR3 sequence (DNA): TGTGCCAGCAGTCTCTTCGGACCTAGGACGGGAACTAACTATGGCTACACCTTC. This translates into CASSLFGPRTGTNYGYTF.

The count of this clone is one. This chain connects TRBV2 to TRBJ2-3; 13 bases fit TRBD2. The germline V gene encodes CDR1 SNHLY and CDR2 FYNNEI. CDR3 size: 17 residues. The ends lost 8 bases at V and 1 base at J; junction bases unmatched: 9. The CDR3 is CASPGLAGVGRTDTQYF. The CDR3 DNA sequence: TGTGCCAGCCCTGGACTAGCGGGAGTGGGGCGCACAGATACGCAGTATTTT.

The J gene is TRBJ2-2, the V gene TRBV25-1; D possibly corresponds to TRBD1 (5 bases). CDR3 length: 13 amino acids. Trimming shortened V by 6 bases and J by 1 base, and 6 bases separated the two germline ends. The V gene's germline CDR1 is MGHDK and CDR2 SYGVNS. This CDR3 reads CASRRGNTGELFF. CDR3 bases: TGTGCCAGCAGAAGGGGGAACACCGGGGAGCTGTTTTTT.

The gene calls are TRBV2 and TRBJ1-1; D is unresolved. V was cut by 6 bases and J by 0 bases, with 8 bases left in between. Germline V gives CDR1 SNHLY, CDR2 FYNNEI. The CDR3 covers 13 residues. Here the CDR3 reads CASRGDMNTEAFF. CDR3 DNA sequence: TGTGCCAGCAGGGGAGATATGAACACTGAAGCTTTCTTT.

The count of this clone is one. The chain couples TRBV6-1 to TRBJ2-2; D unresolved. Germline CDR1 MNHNS, CDR2 SASEGT. The V end lost 3 bases, the J end lost 0 bases, and 11 bases lay between the germline ends. The CDR3 runs 16 residues. CDR3 nucleotide sequence: TGTGCCAGCAGTGAGTTTGGCGGCGCGAACACCGGGGAGCTGTTTTTT. It codes for CASSEFGGANTGELFF.

The chain carries TRBV28 and TRBJ2-7; D possibly corresponds to TRBD1 (5 bases). The V gene's germline CDR1 is MDHEN and CDR2 SYDVKM. V was cut by 8 bases and J by 8 bases, with 19 bases left in between. This CDR3 is built from 13 residues. CDR3 DNA: TGTGCCAGCCGACCCAAATACAGGTACCAGCAGTACTTC. Protein: CASRPKYRYQQYF.

This chain joins TRBV11-2 and TRBJ2-5; D may correspond to TRBD1 or TRBD2 (5 bases each). Germline V gene data show CDR1 as SGHAT and CDR2 as FQNNGV. The CDR3 spans 14 residues. The germline V and J ends were trimmed by 1 base and 8 bases, with 14 bases remaining between them. Here the CDR3 DNA reads TGTGCCAGCAGCTTAGCGGGGCCCCTCGGAACCCAGTACTTC. It yields the protein CASSLAGPLGTQYF.

The rearrangement uses TRBV5-5 and TRBJ2-2; 9 nucleotides match TRBD1. CDR1 is SGHKS and CDR2 is YYEKEE in the germline V gene (reference sequence). CDR3 length: 18 residues. V trimming: 2 bases; J trimming: 6 bases; junction bases outside the gene matches: 14. CDR3 region: CASSLRQGVDYRAGELFF. The DNA for the CDR3 is TGTGCCAGCAGCTTAAGACAGGGGGTAGATTATCGGGCCGGGGAGCTGTTTTTT.

As regards this clone: At one of its ends the junction is not consistent with the germline gene, which may arise from a read error. The chain is built from TRBV29-1 and TRBJ2-4; unclear D gene. The CDR3 loop spans 12 amino acids. Germline assignment: CDR1 SQVTM and CDR2 ANQGSEA. CDR3 in DNA: TGCAGCGTTGTACCAGCCCAAAACATTCAGTACTTC. Translated: CSVVPAQNIQYF.

The chain has TRBV29-1 and TRBJ1-3; TRBD1 might be the D (6 bases). Germline V gene sequence: CDR1 SQVTM, CDR2 ANQGSEA. This CDR3 has 13 residues. The V end was cut by 7 bases, the J end by 2 bases, with 12 bases between. The CDR3 here is CSARQAAGNTIYF. The CDR3 nucleotides read TGCAGCGCCAGACAGGCGGCTGGAAACACCATATATTTT.